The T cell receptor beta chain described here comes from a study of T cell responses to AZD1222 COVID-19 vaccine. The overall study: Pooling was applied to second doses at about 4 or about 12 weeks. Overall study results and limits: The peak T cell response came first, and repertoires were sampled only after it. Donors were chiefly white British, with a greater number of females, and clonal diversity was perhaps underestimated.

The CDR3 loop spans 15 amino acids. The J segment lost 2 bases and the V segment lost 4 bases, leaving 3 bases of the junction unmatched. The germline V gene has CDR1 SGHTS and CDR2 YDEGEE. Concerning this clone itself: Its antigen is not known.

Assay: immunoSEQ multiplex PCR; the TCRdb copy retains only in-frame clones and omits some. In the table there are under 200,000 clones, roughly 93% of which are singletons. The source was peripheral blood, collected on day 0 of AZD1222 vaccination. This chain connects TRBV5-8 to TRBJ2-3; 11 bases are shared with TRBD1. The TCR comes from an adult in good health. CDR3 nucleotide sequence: TGTGCCAGCAGCCGGGGACAGGGGGACACAGATACGCAGTATTTT. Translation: CASSRGQGDTDTQYF.